This TCR beta chain was captured by sequencing in a study of blood T cells in healthy people across ages. The germline V gene encodes CDR1 SEHNR and CDR2 FQNEAQ (reference sequence). V shed 8 bases and J shed 5 bases, with 12 bases lying between them. The CDR3 has 12 residues. A J-beta primer mix and a sample-barcoded 5' primer were used in a second PCR of roughly 6 to 11 cycles. Every cDNA molecule bore a tag from a template-switch adaptor containing 12 random nucleotides. A single record per CDR3 protein comes from TCRdb applying MiXCR to the 5' RACE reads. The data contain about 760,000 distinct CDR3 sequences, 20% to 25% of them singletons. These records were also assigned to another study, of T cells of mothers and their children. Per that study: Whether related or unrelated, pairs show similar shaping of TCR recombination output by thymic selection. The search for persistent microchimeric T cell clones detected none.

V and J are TRBV7-9 and TRBJ1-2, with a weak D call TRBD1 (6 bases). This TCR was sampled from a boy aged 5-17 years in good health. The sequenced material came from blood. DNA for the CDR3: TGTGCCAGCGACGTAGGGGGGTATGGCTACACCTTC. It translates to CASDVGGYGYTF. Filled out from reference TRBV7-9 and TRBJ1-2, the complete variable domain reads DTGVSQNPRHKITKRGQNVTFRCDPISEHNRLYWYRQTLGQGPEFLTYFQNEAQLEKSRLLSDRFSAERPKGSFSTLEIQRTEQGDSAMYLCASDVGGYGYTFGSGTRLTVV.